This passage covers 25 T cell receptor beta chains from one sample sequenced in a study of cytomegalovirus exposure and HLA in healthy donors. It was with 60 Vbeta and 13 Jbeta primers that the PCR ran. The table came from immunoSEQ multiplex PCR; TCRdb's copy has only in-frame clones and leaves some out. This table holds 150,000 to 200,000 clones, approximately 81% found once. Sequenced: PBMCs. These receptors came from a man between 45 and 60 years old in good health and CMV-seropositive.

In this sample, this clone turned up once. The chain links TRBV20-1 to TRBJ2-1; TRBD2 is a possible D gene (6 bases). CDR1 is DFQATT and CDR2 is SNEGSKA in the germline V gene (reference sequence). This CDR3 has 11 residues. Deletions cut 6 bases from V and 9 bases from J, with 12 bases between. In DNA, the CDR3 is TGCAGTGCGCGGGGTGGCGGTGAGCAGTTCTTC. This gives the protein CSARGGGEQFF.

The chain is built from TRBV5-4 and TRBJ1-1, with D perhaps matching TRBD1 (6 bases). Germline CDR1 reads SGHNT; CDR2 reads YYREEE (reference sequence). The CDR3 loop spans 14 amino acids. V shed 4 bases and J shed 1 base, with 11 bases lying between them. CDR3 residues: CASSPKTGNTEAFF. The CDR3 coding sequence is TGTGCCAGCAGCCCAAAGACAGGGAACACTGAAGCTTTCTTT.

The V and J genes are TRBV5-1 and TRBJ1-5; TRBD1 aligns across 7 bases. Germline CDR1 is SGHRS and CDR2 is YFSETQ. The CDR3 covers 14 residues. The junction had 6 bases not matched to a gene; V was cut back by 4 bases and J by 5 bases. The CDR3 DNA is TGCGCCAGCAGCGTAGGGGGCGCCGATCAGCCCCAGCATTTT. This encodes CASSVGGADQPQHF. Variable domain in full (rest from reference TRBV5-1 and TRBJ1-5): KAGVTQTPRYLIKTRGQQVTLSCSPISGHRSVSWYQQTPGQGLQFLFEYFSETQRNKGNFPGRFSGRQFSNSRSEMNVSTLELGDSALYLCASSVGGADQPQHFGDGTRLSIL.

This clone was counted once. The chain uses TRBV6-5 and TRBJ2-1; the match to TRBD2 covers 7 bases. Germline V lookup: CDR1 MNHEY, CDR2 SVGAGI. This CDR3 is built from 15 residues. V gave up 6 bases and J gave up 2 bases; unmatched junction bases: 7. CDR3 nucleotides: TGTGCCAGCAGGCGGCTTACTAGCGCCTACAATGAGCAGTTCTTC. Residues: CASRRLTSAYNEQFF.

The chain combines TRBV18 with TRBJ1-1; D gene unclear. V lost 1 base and J 0 bases, leaving 3 bases between the germline ends. This CDR3 contains 13 residues. Germline CDR1 reads KGHSH; CDR2 reads LQKENI. The CDR3 here is CASSPLMNTEAFF. The CDR3 DNA follows: TGTGCCAGCTCACCACTAATGAACACTGAAGCTTTCTTT.

The V gene is TRBV11-2, the J gene TRBJ2-5, with a tentative D call TRBD2 (5 bases). The CDR3 spans 12 residues. Trimming stripped 8 bases from V and 5 bases from J, with 12 bases between. Germline CDR1 is SGHAT and CDR2 is FQNNGV. The CDR3 is CASGRVRETQYF. The CDR3 bases are TGTGCCAGCGGGCGGGTACGGGAGACCCAGTACTTC.

This clone was seen a few times. This chain links TRBV25-1 with TRBJ2-1, with a weak D call TRBD1 (6 bases). The CDR3 is 15 amino acids. V lost 6 bases, J lost 3 bases, and 15 bases lay in between. CDR1 and CDR2 (germline): MGHDK, SYGVNS. This CDR3 reads CASRPLDRLYNEQFF. The CDR3 DNA reads as TGTGCCAGCAGACCCCTGGACAGACTCTACAATGAGCAGTTCTTC.

The chain uses TRBV5-1 and TRBJ2-5; D possibly corresponds to TRBD1 (6 bases). The germline V gene has CDR1 SGHRS and CDR2 YFSETQ. V gave up 0 bases and J gave up 3 bases, with 12 bases separating them. This CDR3 comprises 15 residues. The CDR3 nucleotides are TGCGCCAGCAGCTTGGGCGCACAGGGCAAAGAGACCCAGTACTTC. Its translation: CASSLGAQGKETQYF.

The rearrangement joins TRBV4-1 to TRBJ1-5; perhaps TRBD1 as D (6 bases). The germline CDR1 and CDR2 sequences are MGHRA and YSYEKL. The V end lost 0 bases, the J end lost 3 bases, and 12 bases lay between the germline ends. The length of the CDR3 is 16 residues. DNA of the CDR3: TGCGCCAGCAGCCAAGAACCTTGGACAGTCAATCAGCCCCAGCATTTT. Encoded protein: CASSQEPWTVNQPQHF.

V gene TRBV4-1 combines with J gene TRBJ2-2, with TRBD2 identical over 11 bases. CDR1 is MGHRA, CDR2 YSYEKL, per germline. V gave up 1 base and J gave up 5 bases; unmatched junction bases: 6. The CDR3 totals 17 residues. The CDR3 is CASSQALAGVLTGELFF. CDR3 bases: TGCGCCAGCAGCCAAGCACTAGCGGGAGTCCTAACCGGGGAGCTGTTTTTT.

The chain employs TRBV30 and TRBJ2-7; perhaps TRBD2 as D (5 bases). The germline V gene encodes CDR1 GTSNPN and CDR2 SVGIG (reference sequence). This CDR3 is built from 14 residues. The ends were cut back, 1 base at V and 6 bases at J, with 16 bases in the middle. Written as DNA, the CDR3 is TGTGCCTGGAGTGGAGGGTCCCTGGGGTCCGAGCAGTACTTC. This gives the protein CAWSGGSLGSEQYF.

This chain connects TRBV5-6 to TRBJ1-2, with D unresolved. CDR3 length: 15 amino acids. Per germline, CDR1 SGHDT and CDR2 YYEEEE. Deletions cut 5 bases from V and 8 bases from J, with 22 bases between. This CDR3 is CASSQLNGPGVGYTF. Here the CDR3 DNA reads TGTGCCAGCAGTCAATTGAACGGTCCGGGTGTAGGCTACACCTTC.

The chain combines TRBV6-1 with TRBJ2-7, with D unresolved. The CDR3 is made up of 13 amino acids. Looked up from germline, CDR1 is MNHNS and CDR2 is SASEGT. Trimming removed 4 bases at V and 3 bases at J, with 10 bases between. CDR3 amino acids: CASSVEYYYEQYF. The CDR3 DNA sequence: TGTGCCAGCAGTGTGGAGTACTACTACGAGCAGTACTTC.

CDR3 DNA: TGTGCCAGCAGCAAATGGGGGCGGTTACAAGAGACCCAGTACTTC. Translated, it gives CASSKWGRLQETQYF. V is TRBV21-1 and J is TRBJ2-5; TRBD1, as called in the table, went unchecked against the DNA. TRBV21-1 constitutes a pseudogene. CDR3 length: 15 residues.

The chain couples TRBV6-4 to TRBJ2-1; tentatively, D is TRBD1 (6 bases). The CDR3 has 14 amino acids. Germline loops: CDR1 MRHNA, CDR2 SNTAGT. With 3 bases removed from V and 7 bases from J, the gap between germline ends came to 13 bases. The CDR3 reads CASSEGAFGNEQFF. The CDR3 DNA follows: TGTGCCAGCAGTGAGGGGGCTTTTGGGAATGAGCAGTTCTTC.

The chain joins TRBV5-1 to TRBJ1-2; the D is unclear. Trimming took 0 bases from V and 8 from J, leaving 14 bases between them. The length of the CDR3 is 14 residues. Germline-derived CDR1 and CDR2 are SGHRS and YFSETQ. CDR3 nucleotide sequence: TGCGCCAGCAGCTTGGCCCGGCACCCAGGAGGCTACACCTTC. Its translation: CASSLARHPGGYTF.

This sequence joins TRBV6-5 and TRBJ1-4; 9 positions agree with TRBD1. This CDR3 comprises 14 residues. V trimming: 6 bases; J trimming: 5 bases; junction bases outside the gene matches: 4. CDR1 is MNHEY and CDR2 is SVGAGI in the germline V gene. This chain's CDR3 is CASRGTGRNEKLFF. The CDR3, as DNA: TGTGCCAGCAGAGGGACAGGGAGAAATGAAAAACTGTTTTTT.

This rearrangement joins TRBV29-1 to TRBJ2-7, with 8 bases lining up with TRBD1. V was pared by 3 bases and J by 6 bases, with 4 bases of the junction left unmatched. This CDR3 has 12 residues. Germline V gives CDR1 SQVTM, CDR2 ANQGSEA. CDR3 residues: CSVEPGGGEQYF. The CDR3 DNA is TGCAGCGTTGAGCCAGGGGGCGGCGAGCAGTACTTC.

The chain couples TRBV6-5 to TRBJ2-3; 7 nucleotides match TRBD1. Losses at the gene ends were 6 bases for V and 6 bases for J; bases not matched to a gene: 9. CDR3 size: 14 residues. Germline V lookup: CDR1 MNHEY, CDR2 SVGAGI. The chain's CDR3 is CASSLRTGLDTQYF. CDR3 in DNA: TGTGCCAGCAGCCTTAGGACAGGCCTGGATACGCAGTATTTT.

This clone has a handful of counts. J is TRBJ1-2 and V is TRBV7-2; the D gene is possibly TRBD1 (5 bases). The CDR3 spans 13 residues. Germline V gene lookup returns CDR1 SGHTA and CDR2 FQGNSA. With 5 bases removed from V and 12 bases from J, the gap between germline ends came to 19 bases. The CDR3 region has the DNA TGTGCCAGCAGCCGCGGGGACGGAGGAGGTCACACCTTC. Its translation: CASSRGDGGGHTF. Full variable domain (outside the CDR3, taken from reference TRBV7-2 and TRBJ1-2): GAGVSQSPSNKVTEKGKDVELRCDPISGHTALYWYRQSLGQGLEFLIYFQGNSAPDKSGLPSDRFSAERTGGSVSTLTIQRTQQEDSAVYLCASSRGDGGGHTFGSGTRLTVV.

The V gene is TRBV5-8, the J gene TRBJ1-1; possibly TRBD1 for D (5 bases). The germline V gene encodes CDR1 SGHTS and CDR2 YDEGEE. The CDR3 covers 14 residues. V gave up 0 bases and J gave up 1 base, with 7 bases separating them. CDR3 nucleotides: TGTGCCAGCAGCTTGGAAAGGGGGAACACTGAAGCTTTCTTT. It translates to CASSLERGNTEAFF.

This clone came up once. One end of the junction varies from germline; a read error may be responsible. V usage is TRBV2 and J usage is TRBJ1-1, with a weak D call TRBD1 (5 bases). The CDR3 is 13 amino acids. Germline V CDR1 and CDR2: SNHLY, FYNNEI. CDR3 sequence: CASRTQGGLATKF. CDR3 nucleotides: TGTGCCAGCAGGACCCAGGGAGGGCTAGCGACCAAGTTT.

The chain combines TRBV7-2 with TRBJ2-7; a weak D match, TRBD2 (6 bases). With 2 bases removed from V and 3 bases from J, the gap between germline ends came to 17 bases. The germline V gene has CDR1 SGHTA and CDR2 FQGNSA. CDR3 size: 16 residues. The CDR3 sequence: CASSLRGVGGNYEQYF. In nucleotides, the CDR3 is TGTGCCAGCAGCTTAAGAGGGGTAGGAGGGAACTACGAGCAGTACTTC.

This clone appeared a single time. The gene calls are TRBV28 and TRBJ2-7; 8 bases align to TRBD1. The germline V gene encodes CDR1 MDHEN and CDR2 SYDVKM. CDR3 length equals 12 residues. The V and J ends lost 5 bases and 11 bases, in that order; junction bases with no gene match: 8. CDR3: CASSPPDRVKYF. For the CDR3, the DNA is TGTGCCAGCAGTCCCCCGGACAGGGTCAAGTACTTC.

Turning to this clone: This may come from a read error, since a much larger clone is one base off. V gene TRBV27 combines with J gene TRBJ1-2, with 9 positions matching TRBD1. Germline trimming cut 5 bases from V and 2 bases from J; bases unmatched to any gene: 3. CDR3 length equals 14 residues. The germline CDR1 and CDR2 sequences are MNHEY and SMNVEV (reference sequence). The CDR3 reads CASSVGTGNYGYTF. Written as DNA, the CDR3 is TGTGCCAGCAGTGTTGGGACAGGGAACTATGGCTACACCTTC.